This TCR beta chain was captured in a study of blood T cell repertoires in COVID-19. In the study overall: Acute-phase and convalescent COVID-19 samples originated in the United States, Italy and Spain. From T cells, B-cell-depleted T cells, or PBMCs came the material, which was cDNA or gDNA.

Original processing methods: Reference gene primer amplification yielded estimated nucleated cell counts. Only in-frame clones appear in the TCRdb table, and some are missing; sequencing was by immunoSEQ multiplex PCR. That table is the source of V, J and clone size, and D and trimming were worked out from the DNA. The sample has fewer than 200,000 clones, 87% seen once. This TCR derives from a woman between 18 and 30 years old who had recovered from COVID-19. The sample taken for sequencing was peripheral blood.

Written as DNA, the CDR3 is TGTGCCAGCAGCCATATAGTTATGAGCCCCTTCAGCACAGATACGCAGTATTTT. Amino acids: CASSHIVMSPFSTDTQYF. The chain has TRBV3-1 (or the pseudogene TRBV3-2) and TRBJ2-3; D not resolved. Between the trimmed V and J ends, which lost 3 bases and 0 bases, there was a span of 19 bases. CDR3 length: 18 residues. Germline V gene sequence: CDR1 LGHDT, CDR2 YNNKEL (reference sequence).